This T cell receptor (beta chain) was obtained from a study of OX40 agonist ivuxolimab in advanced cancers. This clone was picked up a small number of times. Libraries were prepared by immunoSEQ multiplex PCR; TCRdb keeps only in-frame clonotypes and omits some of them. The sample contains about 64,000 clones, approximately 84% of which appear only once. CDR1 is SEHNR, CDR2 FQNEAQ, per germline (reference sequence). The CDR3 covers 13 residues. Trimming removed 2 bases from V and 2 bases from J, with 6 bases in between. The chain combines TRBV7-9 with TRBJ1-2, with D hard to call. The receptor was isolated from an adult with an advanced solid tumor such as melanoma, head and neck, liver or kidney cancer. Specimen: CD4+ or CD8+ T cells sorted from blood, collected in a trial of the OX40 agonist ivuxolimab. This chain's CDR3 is CASSLQENYGYTF. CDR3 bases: TGTGCCAGCAGCTTACAGGAGAACTATGGCTACACCTTC.